These 30 T cell receptor beta chains share one sample of origin, sequenced in a study of cytomegalovirus exposure and HLA in healthy donors. The PCR ran on 60 Vbeta and 13 Jbeta primers. Libraries were prepared by immunoSEQ multiplex PCR; TCRdb keeps only in-frame clonotypes and omits some of them. The table records about 190,000 clones, 79% of them present only once. Sequencing used PBMCs. The receptors come from a woman in her late teens or twenties in good health and CMV-seronegative.

The chain combines TRBV10-1 with TRBJ1-5; maybe TRBD1 (6 bases). Looked up from germline, CDR1 is WNHNN and CDR2 is SYGVQD (reference sequence). Trimming stripped 5 bases from V and 7 bases from J, with 15 bases between. The CDR3 runs to 14 residues. The CDR3 reads CASSPGAERQPQHF. The CDR3 DNA is TGCGCCAGCAGTCCAGGGGCGGAAAGGCAGCCCCAGCATTTT.

The chain links TRBV6-1 to TRBJ2-7; D uncertain. With 1 base removed from V and 2 bases from J, the gap between germline ends came to 3 bases. The germline CDR1 and CDR2 sequences are MNHNS and SASEGT. The CDR3 is 12 amino acids. CDR3 bases: TGTGCCAGCAGTGAAGGGCCCTACGAGCAGTACTTC. Its translation: CASSEGPYEQYF.

The chain couples TRBV14 to TRBJ2-1; no definite D call. Germline loops: CDR1 SGHDN, CDR2 FVKESK. This CDR3 spans 12 amino acids. Trimming pared 5 bases from V and 4 bases from J, leaving 6 bases between. The CDR3 coding sequence is TGTGCCAGCAGCGACTTATACAATGAGCAGTTCTTC. Translating gives CASSDLYNEQFF.

This rearrangement joins TRBV27 to TRBJ1-6; TRBD1 matches 9 bases. The trim removed 0 bases at V and 1 base at J, leaving 10 bases unmatched. Looked up from germline, CDR1 is MNHEY and CDR2 is SMNVEV (reference sequence). The CDR3 extends over 20 amino acids. CDR3 protein: CASSLSYPDRGKSYNSPLHF. The DNA for the CDR3 is TGTGCCAGCAGTTTATCATACCCGGACAGGGGAAAGTCCTATAATTCACCCCTCCACTTT.

The CDR3 DNA follows: TGTGCCAGCAGCTTAGGGACAGGCCTAAGTGGCTACACCTTC. Translated: CASSLGTGLSGYTF. J is TRBJ1-2 and V is TRBV7-9; 7 bases align to TRBD1. This CDR3 is 14 amino acids long. V gave up 1 base and J gave up 7 bases; unmatched junction bases: 6. Germline V gives CDR1 SEHNR, CDR2 FQNEAQ (reference sequence). Combining the CDR3 with reference TRBV7-9 and TRBJ1-2 gives the whole variable domain DTGVSQNPRHKITKRGQNVTFRCDPISEHNRLYWYRQTLGQGPEFLTYFQNEAQLEKSRLLSDRFSAERPKGSFSTLEIQRTEQGDSAMYLCASSLGTGLSGYTFGSGTRLTVV.

The genes are TRBV4-2 and TRBJ1-6; perhaps TRBD1 as D (6 bases). Trimming shortened V by 0 bases and J by 8 bases, and 11 bases separated the two germline ends. This CDR3 contains 15 residues. Germline V CDR1 and CDR2: LGHNA, YNFKEQ. The CDR3 DNA is TGTGCCAGCAGCCAAGATGAGGCAGGGGATTCACCCCTCCACTTT. Encoded protein: CASSQDEAGDSPLHF.

The chain has TRBV30 and TRBJ1-2, with D tentatively TRBD1 (6 bases). The V gene lost 7 bases and the J gene lost 8 bases, with 20 bases spanning the gap. The CDR3 sequence is 13 residues long. Per the germline V gene, CDR1 is GTSNPN and CDR2 is SVGIG (reference sequence). CDR3 sequence reads: CASTNRVPRGYTF. CDR3 nucleotides: TGTGCCTCCACAAACAGGGTCCCTCGGGGCTACACCTTC.

V and J are TRBV4-1 and TRBJ2-7; D gene ambiguous. Germline CDR1 is MGHRA and CDR2 is YSYEKL. The CDR3 spans 15 residues. Trimming shortened V by 1 base and J by 0 bases, and 10 bases separated the two germline ends. CDR3 region: CASSQGADSSYEQYF. CDR3 DNA sequence: TGCGCCAGCAGCCAAGGTGCGGATAGCTCCTACGAGCAGTACTTC.

V gene TRBV4-1 combines with J gene TRBJ1-1; D may be TRBD1 (6 bases). Between the trimmed V and J ends, which lost 0 bases and 5 bases, there was a span of 10 bases. Germline assignment: CDR1 MGHRA and CDR2 YSYEKL. This CDR3 has 14 amino acids. The CDR3 sequence: CASSQEGQYTEAFF. CDR3 bases: TGCGCCAGCAGCCAAGAGGGACAATATACTGAAGCTTTCTTT.

This chain joins TRBV6-6 and TRBJ1-1; D remains ambiguous. The CDR3 covers 15 residues. Germline CDR1 is MNHNY and CDR2 is SVGAGI (reference sequence). The V end lost 6 bases, the J end lost 4 bases, and 18 bases lay between the germline ends. The CDR3 reads CASRSDSQVATEAFF. As DNA, the CDR3 is TGTGCCAGCAGATCCGATTCACAAGTAGCCACTGAAGCTTTCTTT.

The chain employs TRBV10-1 and TRBJ2-1, with a tentative D call TRBD2 (5 bases). The CDR3 runs to 12 residues. From germline, CDR1 is WNHNN and CDR2 SYGVQD (reference sequence). V was cut by 4 bases and J by 9 bases, with 10 bases left in between. CDR3 DNA: TGCGCCAGCAGTGTGGGAGCAGGTGAGCAGTTCTTC. It translates to CASSVGAGEQFF.

CDR3 sequence: CATSRDRPETDTQYF. Written as DNA, the CDR3 is TGTGCCACCAGCAGAGATAGACCGGAGACAGATACGCAGTATTTT. This chain connects TRBV15 to TRBJ2-3; D not resolved. The V end was cut by 0 bases, the J end by 3 bases, with 10 bases between. CDR1 and CDR2 from the germline V gene are LNHNV and YYDKDF (reference sequence). This CDR3 spans 15 amino acids.

The genes are TRBV6-5 and TRBJ1-5; D not resolved. The CDR3 has 15 residues. CDR1 and CDR2 from the germline V gene are MNHEY and SVGAGI. V lost 6 bases to trimming and J lost 2 bases, with 14 bases between them. CDR3 DNA sequence: TGTGCCAGCAGGCAAACTCTTGATGGCAATCAGCCCCAGCATTTT. Translated, it gives CASRQTLDGNQPQHF.

This clone has just a few counts. The V call is TRBV13, the J call TRBJ2-2, with D perhaps matching TRBD1 (5 bases). This CDR3 spans 16 amino acids. V was trimmed by 0 bases and J by 6 bases, leaving 14 bases between them. Germline V gene sequence: CDR1 PRHDT, CDR2 FYEKMQ (reference sequence). The CDR3 is CASSLGQDYSSGELFF. CDR3 sequence (DNA): TGTGCCAGCAGCTTAGGACAGGATTATTCTTCCGGGGAGCTGTTTTTT.

V gene TRBV7-2 combines with J gene TRBJ1-2; 9 bases match TRBD1. Per the germline V gene, CDR1 is SGHTA and CDR2 is FQGNSA. V shed 3 bases, J shed 6 bases, and the junction held 5 bases outside the gene matches. The CDR3 extends over 14 amino acids. The chain's CDR3 is CASSFSQGANGYTF. The CDR3 bases are TGTGCCAGCAGCTTTTCACAGGGGGCTAATGGCTACACCTTC.

The genes are TRBV5-5 and TRBJ1-3; D remains unclear. Trimming pared 2 bases from V and 0 bases from J, leaving 9 bases between. The CDR3 is 15 amino acids. Germline CDR1 SGHKS, CDR2 YYEKEE (reference sequence). For the CDR3, the DNA is TGTGCCAGCAGCTTATCGGGTATCTCTGGAAACACCATATATTTT. This encodes CASSLSGISGNTIYF.

This chain joins TRBV5-8 and TRBJ1-6; perhaps TRBD1 as D (5 bases). This CDR3 region has 15 residues. Germline V gene sequence: CDR1 SGHTS, CDR2 YDEGEE. The ends were cut back, 0 bases at V and 3 bases at J, with 7 bases in the middle. The CDR3 DNA is TGTGCCAGCAGCTTGGGACAGTACTATAATTCACCCCTCCACTTT. This sequence encodes CASSLGQYYNSPLHF.

This clone was observed a few times. The chain links TRBV19 to TRBJ1-1, with a weak D call TRBD1 (5 bases). V lost 3 bases to trimming and J lost 3 bases, with 8 bases between them. Germline CDR1 and CDR2: LNHDA and SQIVND (reference sequence). The CDR3 covers 13 residues. CDR3 sequence: CASSILGDTEAFF. In DNA, the CDR3 is TGTGCCAGTAGTATTTTAGGGGACACTGAAGCTTTCTTT.

The chain has TRBV7-2 and TRBJ2-2; D may be TRBD1 (6 bases). This CDR3 comprises 14 residues. V was cut by 1 base and J by 4 bases, with 7 bases left in between. Germline CDR1 and CDR2: SGHTA and FQGNSA. The CDR3 DNA is TGTGCCAGCAGCTTAGAAGGGGGCACCGGGGAGCTGTTTTTT. It is translated as CASSLEGGTGELFF.

The count of this clone is one. This chain joins TRBV6-5 and TRBJ1-1, with 7 bases identical to TRBD1. This CDR3 contains 15 residues. J was trimmed by 3 bases and V by 0 bases; bases with no gene match: 4. Germline CDR1 is MNHEY and CDR2 is SVGAGI. In DNA form, the CDR3 reads TGTGCCAGCAGTTACTCGACAGGGCTTGACACTGAAGCTTTCTTT. Translating gives CASSYSTGLDTEAFF.

The V call is TRBV11-2, the J call TRBJ1-6, with D hard to call. The CDR3 runs 16 residues. Trimming removed 2 bases at V and 0 bases at J, with 8 bases between. Germline V gene lookup returns CDR1 SGHAT and CDR2 FQNNGV. The CDR3 DNA is TGTGCCAGCAGCTTAACGGGATTCTCCTATAATTCACCCCTCCACTTT. This sequence encodes CASSLTGFSYNSPLHF.

The rearrangement joins TRBV27 to TRBJ2-4, with 9 bases fitting TRBD2. V lost 2 bases and J lost 1; bases outside the gene matches: 3. Per the germline V gene, CDR1 is MNHEY and CDR2 is SMNVEV (reference sequence). This CDR3 contains 16 residues. CDR3 protein: CASSLAGGPAKNIQYF. In DNA, the CDR3 is TGTGCCAGCAGTTTAGCGGGAGGGCCTGCCAAAAACATTCAGTACTTC.

The rearrangement uses TRBV28 and TRBJ2-1; 10 bases line up with TRBD1. This CDR3 has 19 residues. With V trimmed by 7 bases and J by 4 bases, 19 bases remained unmatched. The germline V gene has CDR1 MDHEN and CDR2 SYDVKM. CDR3 in amino acids: CASTHPGQGLEPLYNEQFF. The CDR3 DNA sequence: TGTGCCAGCACTCACCCGGGACAGGGGTTGGAGCCTTTGTACAATGAGCAGTTCTTC.

The chain is built from TRBV4-2 and TRBJ1-3; TRBD1 might be the D (5 bases). Trimming shortened V by 0 bases and J by 0 bases, and 12 bases separated the two germline ends. This CDR3 contains 17 residues. Germline-derived CDR1 and CDR2 are LGHNA and YNFKEQ. CDR3 sequence reads: CASSQEDFDSSGNTIYF. DNA for the CDR3: TGTGCCAGCAGCCAAGAGGATTTTGACAGCTCTGGAAACACCATATATTTT.

Worth noting for this clone: The sample carries other DNA sequences with the same CDR3. This chain uses TRBV10-3 with TRBJ1-1, with D tentatively TRBD1 (6 bases). The germline V and J ends were trimmed by 6 bases and 1 base, with 9 bases remaining between them. Per the germline V gene, CDR1 is ENHRY and CDR2 is SYGVKD. The CDR3 covers 13 residues. The CDR3 sequence: CAIRDRENTEAFF. The CDR3 nucleotides read TGTGCCATCAGGGACAGAGAGAACACTGAAGCTTTCTTT.

This chain joins TRBV6-4 and TRBJ2-7, with TRBD2 as a possible D gene (7 bases). With 6 bases removed from V and 7 bases from J, the gap between germline ends came to 16 bases. This CDR3 is 13 amino acids long. Germline assignment: CDR1 MRHNA and CDR2 SNTAGT. CDR3 sequence (DNA): TGTGCCAGCAGCGGGTTCGCGGGGGCTGAGCAGTACTTC. Translation gives CASSGFAGAEQYF.

The chain joins TRBV6-5 to TRBJ2-1; 9 bases match TRBD2. The V segment lost 2 bases and the J segment 7 bases; nucleotides outside the gene matches: 6. CDR3 size: 15 residues. CDR1 is MNHEY, CDR2 SVGAGI, per germline. As DNA, the CDR3 is TGTGCCAGCAGTTACGGACTAGCGAGGAGAAATGAGCAGTTCTTC. Protein product: CASSYGLARRNEQFF.

This chain connects TRBV28 to TRBJ2-7, with 10 nucleotides matching TRBD1. Unmatched junction bases numbered 10, after V lost 8 bases and J lost 6 bases. Germline V gene lookup returns CDR1 MDHEN and CDR2 SYDVKM. The CDR3 has 14 amino acids. DNA of the CDR3: TGTGCCAGCTGGGTGCGGGACAGGGGATCCGAGCAGTACTTC. It encodes CASWVRDRGSEQYF.

CDR3 protein: CASSYRGVEPQHF. The CDR3 region has the DNA TGTGCCAGTTCTTACAGGGGCGTGGAGCCCCAGCATTTT. The rearrangement links TRBV19 to TRBJ1-5, with 7 bases that match TRBD1. CDR1 and CDR2 (germline): LNHDA, SQIVND (reference sequence). The CDR3 contains 13 residues. With 8 bases clipped from V and 8 bases from J, the junction kept 9 bases outside the gene matches. The full variable domain, its missing parts supplied by reference TRBV19 and TRBJ1-5, is DGGITQSPKYLFRKEGQNVTLSCEQNLNHDAMYWYRQDPGQGLRLIYYSQIVNDFQKGDIAEGYSVSREKKESFPLTVTSAQKNPTAFYLCASSYRGVEPQHFGDGTRLSIL.

The sample holds a few counts of this clone. This chain links TRBV19 with TRBJ2-6; maybe TRBD2 (5 bases). Trimming left V 3 bases short and J 0 bases short, with 9 bases between. CDR1 is LNHDA, CDR2 SQIVND, per germline (reference sequence). CDR3 length: 16 residues. DNA of the CDR3: TGTGCCAGTAGTATCCGAGGGAGCTCTGGGGCCAACGTCCTGACTTTC. Translating gives CASSIRGSSGANVLTF.